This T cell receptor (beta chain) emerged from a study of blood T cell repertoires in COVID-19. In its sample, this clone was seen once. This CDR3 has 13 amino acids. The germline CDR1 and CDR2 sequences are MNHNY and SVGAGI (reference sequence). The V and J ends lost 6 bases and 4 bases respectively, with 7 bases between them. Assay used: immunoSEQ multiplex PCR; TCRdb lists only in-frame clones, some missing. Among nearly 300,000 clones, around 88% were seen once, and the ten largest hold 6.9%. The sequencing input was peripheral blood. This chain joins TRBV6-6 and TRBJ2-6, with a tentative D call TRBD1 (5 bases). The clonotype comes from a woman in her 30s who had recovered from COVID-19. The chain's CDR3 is CASRDTGANVLTF. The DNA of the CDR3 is TGTGCCAGCAGGGACACAGGGGCCAACGTCCTGACTTTC.